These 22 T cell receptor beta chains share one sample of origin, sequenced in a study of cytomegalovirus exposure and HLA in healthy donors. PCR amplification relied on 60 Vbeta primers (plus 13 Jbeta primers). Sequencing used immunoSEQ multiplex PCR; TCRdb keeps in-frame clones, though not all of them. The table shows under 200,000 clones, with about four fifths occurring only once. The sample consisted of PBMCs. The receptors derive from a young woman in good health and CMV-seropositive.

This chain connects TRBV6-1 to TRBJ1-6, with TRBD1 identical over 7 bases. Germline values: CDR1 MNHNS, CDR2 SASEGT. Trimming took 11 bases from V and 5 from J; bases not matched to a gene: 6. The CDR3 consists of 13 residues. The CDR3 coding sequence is TGTGCCGTTCAGGACAGGAATAATTCACCCCTCCACTTT. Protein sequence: CAVQDRNNSPLHF.

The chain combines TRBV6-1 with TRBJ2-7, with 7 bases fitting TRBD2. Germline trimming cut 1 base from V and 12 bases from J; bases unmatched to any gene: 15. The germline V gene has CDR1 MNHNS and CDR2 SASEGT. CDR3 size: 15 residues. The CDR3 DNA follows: TGTGCCAGCAGTGAAGTCTTGACTAGCCTTCTTCAGCCGTACTTC. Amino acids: CASSEVLTSLLQPYF.

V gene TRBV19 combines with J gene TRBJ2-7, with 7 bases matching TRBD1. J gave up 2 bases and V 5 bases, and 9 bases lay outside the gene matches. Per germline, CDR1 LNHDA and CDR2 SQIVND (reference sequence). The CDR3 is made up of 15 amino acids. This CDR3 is CASSFRDSNPYEQYF. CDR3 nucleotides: TGTGCCAGTAGTTTCCGGGACAGCAACCCCTACGAGCAGTACTTC.

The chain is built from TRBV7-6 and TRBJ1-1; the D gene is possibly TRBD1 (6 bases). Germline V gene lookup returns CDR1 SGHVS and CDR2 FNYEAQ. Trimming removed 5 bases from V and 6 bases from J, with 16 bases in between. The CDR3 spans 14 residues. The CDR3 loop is CASSPVRGGSEAFF. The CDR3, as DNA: TGTGCCAGCAGCCCAGTCAGGGGCGGTTCTGAAGCTTTCTTT.

The CDR3 DNA sequence: TGTGCCAGCAGCCAGGGGGACAGAAGAGGATTCTCTGGAAACACCATATATTTT. Protein: CASSQGDRRGFSGNTIYF. The rearrangement uses TRBV4-2 and TRBJ1-3; 7 positions agree with TRBD1. V was clipped by 3 bases and J by 0 bases; unmatched bases: 11. CDR3 length: 18 residues. Germline-derived CDR1 and CDR2 are LGHNA and YNFKEQ.

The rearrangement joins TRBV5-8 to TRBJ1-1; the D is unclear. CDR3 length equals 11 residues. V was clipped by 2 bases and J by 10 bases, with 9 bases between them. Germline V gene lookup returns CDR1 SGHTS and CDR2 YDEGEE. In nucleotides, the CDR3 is TGTGCCAGCAGCTTTGCGTCAGGAGCTTTCTTT. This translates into CASSFASGAFF. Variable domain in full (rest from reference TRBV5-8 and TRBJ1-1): EAGVTQSPTHLIKTRGQQATLRCSPISGHTSVYWYQQALGLGLQFLLWYDEGEERNRGNFPPRFSGRQFPNYSSELNVNALELEDSALYLCASSFASGAFFGQGTRLTVV.

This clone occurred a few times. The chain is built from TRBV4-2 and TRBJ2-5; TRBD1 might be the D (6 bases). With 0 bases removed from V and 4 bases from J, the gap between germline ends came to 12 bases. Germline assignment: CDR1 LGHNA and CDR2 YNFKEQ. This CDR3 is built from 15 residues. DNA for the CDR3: TGTGCCAGCAGCCAAGATCTTCAGGGGTTAGAGACCCAGTACTTC. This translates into CASSQDLQGLETQYF.

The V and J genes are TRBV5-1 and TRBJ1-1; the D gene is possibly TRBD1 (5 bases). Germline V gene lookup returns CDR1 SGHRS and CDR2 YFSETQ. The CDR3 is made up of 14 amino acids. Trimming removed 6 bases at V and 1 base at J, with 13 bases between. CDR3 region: CASTWGGTNTEAFF. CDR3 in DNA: TGCGCCAGCACCTGGGGGGGAACGAACACTGAAGCTTTCTTT.

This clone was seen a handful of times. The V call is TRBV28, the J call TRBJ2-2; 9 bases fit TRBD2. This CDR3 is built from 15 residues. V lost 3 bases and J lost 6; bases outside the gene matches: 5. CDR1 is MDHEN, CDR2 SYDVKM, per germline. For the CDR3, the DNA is TGTGCCAGCAGTTTTAGAATAGCGGGAGCCGGGGAGCTGTTTTTT. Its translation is CASSFRIAGAGELFF.

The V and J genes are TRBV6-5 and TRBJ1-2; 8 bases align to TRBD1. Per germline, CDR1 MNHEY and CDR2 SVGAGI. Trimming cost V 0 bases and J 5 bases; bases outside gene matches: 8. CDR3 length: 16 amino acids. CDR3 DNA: TGTGCCAGCAGTTACTCTTCAGGGGGCTTAGGGTATGGCTACACCTTC. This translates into CASSYSSGGLGYGYTF.

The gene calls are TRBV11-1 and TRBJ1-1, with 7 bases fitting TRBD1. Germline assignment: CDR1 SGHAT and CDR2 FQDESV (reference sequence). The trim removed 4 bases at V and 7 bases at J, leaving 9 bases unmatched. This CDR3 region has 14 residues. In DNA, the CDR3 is TGTGCCAGCAGCTCAATTGGGACAGCACTTGAAGCTTTCTTT. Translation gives CASSSIGTALEAFF.

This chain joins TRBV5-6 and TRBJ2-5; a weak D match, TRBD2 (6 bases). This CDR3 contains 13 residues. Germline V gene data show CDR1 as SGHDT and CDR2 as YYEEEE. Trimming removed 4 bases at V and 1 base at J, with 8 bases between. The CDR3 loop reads CASSRGIQETQYF. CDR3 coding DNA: TGTGCCAGCAGCCGCGGGATCCAAGAGACCCAGTACTTC. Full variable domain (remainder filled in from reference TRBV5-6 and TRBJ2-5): DAGVTQSPTHLIKTRGQQVTLRCSPKSGHDTVSWYQQALGQGPQFIFQYYEEEERQRGNFPDRFSGHQFPNYSSELNVNALLLGDSALYLCASSRGIQETQYFGPGTRLLVL.

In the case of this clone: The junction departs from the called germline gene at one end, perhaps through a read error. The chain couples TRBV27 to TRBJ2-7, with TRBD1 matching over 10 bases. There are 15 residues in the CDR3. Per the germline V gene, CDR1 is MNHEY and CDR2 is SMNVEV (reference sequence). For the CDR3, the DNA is TGTGCCAGCAGTCTATCGGGACAGGGGATCCAGAGGCAGTACTTC. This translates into CASSLSGQGIQRQYF.

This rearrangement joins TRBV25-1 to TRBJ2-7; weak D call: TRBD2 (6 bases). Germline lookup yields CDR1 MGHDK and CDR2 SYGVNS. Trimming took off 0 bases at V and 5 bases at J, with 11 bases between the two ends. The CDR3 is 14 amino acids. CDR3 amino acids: CASSEYYPSDEQYF. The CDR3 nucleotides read TGTGCCAGCAGTGAATATTATCCTAGCGACGAGCAGTACTTC.

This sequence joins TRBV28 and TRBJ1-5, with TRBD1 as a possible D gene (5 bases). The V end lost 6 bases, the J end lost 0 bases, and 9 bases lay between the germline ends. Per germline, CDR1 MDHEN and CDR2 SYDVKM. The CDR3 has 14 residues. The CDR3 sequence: CASRTTDSNQPQHF. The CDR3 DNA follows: TGTGCCAGCAGAACGACAGATAGCAATCAGCCCCAGCATTTT. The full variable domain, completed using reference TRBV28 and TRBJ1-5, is DVKVTQSSRYLVKRTGEKVFLECVQDMDHENMFWYRQDPGLGLRLIYFSYDVKMKEKGDIPEGYSVSREKKERFSLILESASTNQTSMYLCASRTTDSNQPQHFGDGTRLSIL.

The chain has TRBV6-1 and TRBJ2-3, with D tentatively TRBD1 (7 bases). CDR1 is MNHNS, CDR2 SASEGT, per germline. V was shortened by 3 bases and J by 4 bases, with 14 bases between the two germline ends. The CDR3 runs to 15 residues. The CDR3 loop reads CASSDRQGGPDTQYF. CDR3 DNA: TGTGCCAGCAGTGACCGGCAGGGGGGACCAGATACGCAGTATTTT.

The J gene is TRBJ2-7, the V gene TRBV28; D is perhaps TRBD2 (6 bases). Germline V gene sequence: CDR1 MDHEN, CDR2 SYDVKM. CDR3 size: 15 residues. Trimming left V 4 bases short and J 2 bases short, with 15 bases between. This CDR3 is CASSSSGDGTYEQYF. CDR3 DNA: TGTGCCAGCAGTTCCTCGGGGGACGGAACCTACGAGCAGTACTTC.

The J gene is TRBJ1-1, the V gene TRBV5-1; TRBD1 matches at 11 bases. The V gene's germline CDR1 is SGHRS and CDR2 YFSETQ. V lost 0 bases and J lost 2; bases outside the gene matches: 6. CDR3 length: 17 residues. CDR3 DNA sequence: TGCGCCAGCAGCTTGGTCCGGACAGGGGGCTCCAACACTGAAGCTTTCTTT. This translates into CASSLVRTGGSNTEAFF.

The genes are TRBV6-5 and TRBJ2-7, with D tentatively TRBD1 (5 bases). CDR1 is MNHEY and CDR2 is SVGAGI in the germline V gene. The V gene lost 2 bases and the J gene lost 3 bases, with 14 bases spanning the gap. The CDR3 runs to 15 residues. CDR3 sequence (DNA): TGTGCCAGCAGTTACGTCCGACAGCCACTCTACGAGCAGTACTTC. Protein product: CASSYVRQPLYEQYF.

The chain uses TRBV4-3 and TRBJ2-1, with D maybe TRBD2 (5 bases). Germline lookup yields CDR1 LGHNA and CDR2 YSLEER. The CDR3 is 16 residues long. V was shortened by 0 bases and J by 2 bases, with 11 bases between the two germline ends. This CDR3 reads CASSQDPAETYNEQFF. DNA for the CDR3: TGCGCCAGCAGCCAAGATCCAGCGGAAACCTACAATGAGCAGTTCTTC.

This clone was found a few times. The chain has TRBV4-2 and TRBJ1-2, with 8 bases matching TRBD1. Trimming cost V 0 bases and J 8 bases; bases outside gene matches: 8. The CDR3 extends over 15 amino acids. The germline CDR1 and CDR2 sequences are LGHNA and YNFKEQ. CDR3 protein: CASSQDGQGGYGYTF. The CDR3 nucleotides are TGTGCCAGCAGCCAAGATGGACAGGGCGGGTACGGCTACACCTTC.

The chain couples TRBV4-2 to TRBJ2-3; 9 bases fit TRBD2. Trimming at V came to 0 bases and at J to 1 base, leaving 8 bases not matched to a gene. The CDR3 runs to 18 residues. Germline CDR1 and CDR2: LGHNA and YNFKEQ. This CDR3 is CASSQDRGLAGGTDTQYF. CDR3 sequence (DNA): TGTGCCAGCAGCCAAGATAGGGGGTTAGCGGGGGGCACAGATACGCAGTATTTT.